The 24 T cell receptor beta chains below come from one sample, sequenced in a study of T cell responses to AZD1222 COVID-19 vaccine. Repertoires were generated with immunoSEQ multiplex PCR, while TCRdb's copy carries only in-frame clones and drops some. The sample has 150,000 to 200,000 clones, roughly nine tenths seen once. The sample in question was peripheral blood, obtained 28 days after the second AZD1222 dose. These receptors all come from an adult who received the AZD1222 COVID-19 vaccine.

The rearrangement joins TRBV7-3 to TRBJ2-1; maybe TRBD2 (7 bases). Between the trimmed V and J ends, which lost 5 bases and 7 bases, there was a span of 18 bases. The CDR3 spans 15 residues. Looked up from germline, CDR1 is SGHTA and CDR2 is FQGTGA. The CDR3 DNA follows: TGTGCCAGCAGCCCAGACGGGGGGCCCATGAATGAGCAGTTCTTC. Translating it yields CASSPDGGPMNEQFF.

This chain uses TRBV28 with TRBJ1-1; D call uncertain. Trimming took 2 bases from V and 6 from J, leaving 13 bases between them. The CDR3 is 14 amino acids. CDR1 is MDHEN and CDR2 is SYDVKM in the germline V gene. The CDR3 here is CASSLARPVPEAFF. The DNA for the CDR3 is TGTGCCAGCAGTTTAGCCAGGCCGGTCCCTGAAGCTTTCTTT.

This sequence joins TRBV19 and TRBJ1-6, with 10 bases matching TRBD1. The CDR3 runs 14 residues. Germline CDR1 reads LNHDA; CDR2 reads SQIVND (reference sequence). Trimming cost V 6 bases and J 8 bases; bases outside gene matches: 4. The CDR3 region is CASSDRGLDSPLHF. The CDR3 nucleotides read TGTGCCAGTAGCGACAGGGGGCTTGATTCACCCCTCCACTTT.

V and J are TRBV5-1 and TRBJ2-5; D is ambiguous. The germline V gene encodes CDR1 SGHRS and CDR2 YFSETQ. This CDR3 is built from 13 residues. V lost 0 bases to trimming and J lost 5 bases, with 8 bases between them. CDR3 in amino acids: CASSLVRRETQYF. The CDR3 coding sequence is TGCGCCAGCAGCTTGGTCAGGCGCGAGACCCAGTACTTC.

The V gene is TRBV25-1, the J gene TRBJ1-6; tentative D call: TRBD1 (5 bases). Per the germline V gene, CDR1 is MGHDK and CDR2 is SYGVNS. This CDR3 spans 13 amino acids. V lost 3 bases and J lost 10, with 10 bases in between. The CDR3 region has the DNA TGTGCCAGCAGTGAGGGGAGGGGCTCACCCCTCCACTTT. The encoded protein is CASSEGRGSPLHF.

V is TRBV25-1 and J is TRBJ2-1; possibly TRBD1 or TRBD2 for D (5 bases each). CDR3 length equals 15 residues. V lost 1 base and J 4 bases, leaving 11 bases between the germline ends. Germline CDR1 reads MGHDK; CDR2 reads SYGVNS. CDR3 in amino acids: CASSELGTSYNEQFF. DNA of the CDR3: TGTGCCAGCAGTGAATTGGGGACCTCATACAATGAGCAGTTCTTC.

V and J are TRBV18 and TRBJ2-3, with TRBD2 matching 9 bases. The CDR3 consists of 18 residues. CDR1 and CDR2 (germline): KGHSH, LQKENI. J lost 0 bases, V lost 4 bases, and 11 bases had no gene match. Here the CDR3 DNA reads TGTGCCAGCTCACGCACATCCCCGCGGGGGGGTAGCACAGATACGCAGTATTTT. Its translation: CASSRTSPRGGSTDTQYF.

The V call is TRBV29-1, the J call TRBJ1-1, with D perhaps matching TRBD1 (5 bases). Germline V gene sequence: CDR1 SQVTM, CDR2 ANQGSEA. This CDR3 is 12 amino acids long. V lost 4 bases to trimming and J lost 1 base, with 7 bases between them. The DNA of the CDR3 is TGCAGCGTTGGAGACAGGAACACTGAAGCTTTCTTT. Amino acid sequence: CSVGDRNTEAFF.

The chain recombines TRBV3-1 (or the pseudogene TRBV3-2) with TRBJ1-2; D remains unclear. The CDR3 contains 15 residues. Looked up from germline, CDR1 is LGHDT and CDR2 is YNNKEL (reference sequence). The V gene lost 0 bases and the J gene lost 5 bases, with 13 bases spanning the gap. The CDR3 DNA reads as TGTGCCAGCAGCCAAGATGAAGACATGTGGTATGGCTACACCTTC. The encoded protein is CASSQDEDMWYGYTF.

The chain joins TRBV9 to TRBJ1-3; 7 bases agree with TRBD1. CDR1 is SGDLS and CDR2 is YYNGEE in the germline V gene. V lost 5 bases, J lost 2 bases, and 7 bases stayed unmatched. The CDR3 totals 15 residues. As DNA, the CDR3 is TGTGCCAGCAGTTACGAGGGGGCGGCTGGAAACACCATATATTTT. The encoded protein is CASSYEGAAGNTIYF.

The V call is TRBV18, the J call TRBJ1-2; weak D call: TRBD1 (6 bases). The germline CDR1 and CDR2 sequences are KGHSH and LQKENI. Between the trimmed V and J ends, which lost 3 bases and 2 bases, there was a span of 16 bases. The CDR3 consists of 16 residues. The CDR3 loop reads CASSPSEQGANYGYTF. CDR3 nucleotide sequence: TGTGCCAGCTCACCGTCGGAACAGGGAGCCAACTATGGCTACACCTTC.

The chain combines TRBV5-4 with TRBJ2-7; 8 bases fit TRBD2. Germline lookup yields CDR1 SGHNT and CDR2 YYREEE (reference sequence). The CDR3 is made up of 15 amino acids. Trimming removed 4 bases from V and 2 bases from J; junction bases left unmatched: 8. The CDR3 sequence is CASSEGGTRAYEQYF. In nucleotides, the CDR3 is TGTGCCAGCAGCGAGGGAGGGACTAGGGCCTACGAGCAGTACTTC.

This chain joins TRBV7-2 and TRBJ1-1; tentative D call: TRBD1 (6 bases). Germline V gene lookup returns CDR1 SGHTA and CDR2 FQGNSA. V lost 8 bases and J lost 9, with 16 bases in between. The CDR3 consists of 12 residues. The chain's CDR3 is CASYKDRGKAFF. As DNA, the CDR3 is TGTGCCAGCTACAAAGATAGGGGGAAAGCTTTCTTT.

The rearrangement uses TRBV18 and TRBJ1-1, with D possibly matching TRBD1 (5 bases). This CDR3 has 15 amino acids. The germline V gene encodes CDR1 KGHSH and CDR2 LQKENI. The V and J ends lost 2 bases and 0 bases respectively, with 10 bases between them. The CDR3 DNA is TGTGCCAGCTCACCAACAGGTCTCATGAACACTGAAGCTTTCTTT. Encoded protein: CASSPTGLMNTEAFF. The full variable domain, rest sourced from reference TRBV18 and TRBJ1-1, is NAGVMQNPRHLVRRRGQEARLRCSPMKGHSHVYWYRQLPEEGLKFMVYLQKENIIDESGMPKERFSAEFPKEGPSILRIQQVVRGDSAAYFCASSPTGLMNTEAFFGQGTRLTVV.

The gene calls are TRBV19 and TRBJ1-5; TRBD1 agrees at 9 bases. There are 16 residues in the CDR3. V was clipped by 4 bases and J by 3 bases; unmatched bases: 7. Per the germline V gene, CDR1 is LNHDA and CDR2 is SQIVND (reference sequence). CDR3 residues: CASSTPDRGNNQPQHF. The CDR3 DNA is TGTGCCAGTAGTACCCCGGACAGGGGAAACAATCAGCCCCAGCATTTT.

J is TRBJ1-6 and V is TRBV19, with 7 bases fitting TRBD1. J lost 8 bases, V lost 7 bases, and 11 bases had no gene match. The germline V gene encodes CDR1 LNHDA and CDR2 SQIVND (reference sequence). This CDR3 has 15 amino acids. DNA of the CDR3: TGTGCCAGTACCAACAGGGGCCCCCCGGATTCACCCCTCCACTTT. Translation: CASTNRGPPDSPLHF.

V gene TRBV25-1 combines with J gene TRBJ2-6; D call uncertain. The CDR3 totals 14 residues. With 3 bases removed from V and 0 bases from J, the gap between germline ends came to 3 bases. CDR1 and CDR2 from the germline V gene are MGHDK and SYGVNS. CDR3 protein: CASSESSGANVLTF. The CDR3 coding sequence is TGTGCCAGCAGTGAGAGCTCTGGGGCCAACGTCCTGACTTTC.

The V and J genes are TRBV11-2 and TRBJ1-4, with D maybe TRBD1 (5 bases). The V gene's germline CDR1 is SGHAT and CDR2 FQNNGV. Trimming took 3 bases from V and 5 from J, leaving 13 bases between them. The CDR3 is 15 residues long. CDR3 protein: CASSFTGTANEKLFF. The DNA for the CDR3 is TGTGCCAGCAGCTTTACCGGGACCGCGAATGAAAAACTGTTTTTT.

The V and J genes are TRBV9 and TRBJ1-3, with a weak D call TRBD1 (6 bases). The V end lost 1 base, the J end lost 0 bases, and 8 bases lay between the germline ends. The CDR3 covers 15 residues. CDR1 SGDLS and CDR2 YYNGEE come from the germline V gene. CDR3 region: CASSVTDSSGNTIYF. CDR3 DNA: TGTGCCAGCAGCGTAACGGACAGCTCTGGAAACACCATATATTTT. The variable domain in full, with the rest retrieved from reference TRBV9 and TRBJ1-3, is DSGVTQTPKHLITATGQRVTLRCSPRSGDLSVYWYQQSLDQGLQFLIQYYNGEERAKGNILERFSAQQFPDLHSELNLSSLELGDSALYFCASSVTDSSGNTIYFGEGSWLTVV.

The rearrangement joins TRBV28 to TRBJ1-5, with 7 bases that match TRBD1. With 8 bases clipped from V and 6 bases from J, the junction kept 4 bases outside the gene matches. The CDR3 contains 12 residues. The germline gives CDR1 MDHEN, CDR2 SYDVKM. The CDR3 DNA follows: TGTGCCAGCCAAACAGGGGTTCAGCCCCAGCATTTT. It translates to CASQTGVQPQHF.

This rearrangement joins TRBV5-1 to TRBJ2-7; 7 bases agree with TRBD2. Germline V gene data show CDR1 as SGHRS and CDR2 as YFSETQ. The CDR3 contains 15 residues. V lost 6 bases to trimming and J lost 0 bases; unmatched junction nucleotides: 9. The CDR3 protein is CASNQGRGGSYEQYF. The DNA of the CDR3 is TGCGCCAGCAACCAAGGGCGCGGGGGCTCCTACGAGCAGTACTTC.

The J gene is TRBJ2-1, the V gene TRBV9; 7 bases line up with TRBD2. This CDR3 comprises 15 residues. With V trimmed by 3 bases and J by 6 bases, 9 bases remained unmatched. Germline values: CDR1 SGDLS, CDR2 YYNGEE. DNA for the CDR3: TGTGCCAGCAGCGGAGACGGACTAGGTCCCAATGAGCAGTTCTTC. It is translated as CASSGDGLGPNEQFF.

The chain uses TRBV15 and TRBJ1-1, with D unresolved. Between the trimmed V and J ends, which lost 0 bases and 5 bases, there was a span of 13 bases. CDR3 size: 15 residues. Germline-derived CDR1 and CDR2 are LNHNV and YYDKDF (reference sequence). The CDR3, as DNA: TGTGCCACCAGCAGAGATTACGGTGGTGGAACTGAAGCTTTCTTT. This gives the protein CATSRDYGGGTEAFF.

The chain employs TRBV28 and TRBJ2-3; D could derive from TRBD1 or TRBD2 (6 bases each). Trimming took 5 bases from V and 1 from J, leaving 13 bases between them. Germline CDR1 and CDR2: MDHEN and SYDVKM. There are 15 residues in the CDR3. The CDR3 sequence: CASSARGEGTDTQYF. The CDR3 DNA is TGTGCCAGCAGTGCAAGGGGGGAGGGCACAGATACGCAGTATTTT.